This TCR beta chain appears in the sequencing data of a study of a mutant IDH1 vaccine in newly diagnosed glioma. The wider study: Across weeks 1, 3, 5, 7, 11, 15, 19 and 23, patients received a vaccination each time, eight in all. Vaccinations were initiated 4-6 weeks following radiotherapy alone, or were given together with temozolomide cycles.

As to this clone: Its specificity is not known.

CDR1 MNHEY and CDR2 SMNVEV come from the germline V gene (reference sequence). V was pared by 2 bases and J by 3 bases, with 1 base of the junction left unmatched. The CDR3 is made up of 13 amino acids. Time point meaning: week 5, during vaccination. The study gave 300 ug of mutant IDH1 20-mer peptide per vaccine dose, with topical imiquimod. Libraries were prepared by immunoSEQ multiplex PCR; TCRdb keeps only in-frame clonotypes and omits some of them. Found here are nearly 35,000 clones, about 79% of them singletons; the top ten hold roughly 24%. The rearrangement links TRBV27 to TRBJ2-7, with TRBD2 identical over 7 bases. Sequenced here: PBMCs, sampled from a glioma patient whose treatment included an IDH1 peptide vaccine. This TCR was sampled from a man aged 30 to 39 with glioma. CDR3 sequence (DNA): TGTGCCAGCAGTTTAAGCGGGATCTACGAGCAGTACTTC. Translated, it gives CASSLSGIYEQYF.